Listed here are 10 T cell receptor beta chains from one sample, sequenced in a study of neurological immune-mediated disorders. TCRdb processed the 5' RACE reads anew with MiXCR; each CDR3 protein has one entry. This table holds about 84,000 distinct CDR3 sequences, around 10% found once. Sequences were obtained from PBMCs. The receptors stem from a middle-aged man in good health.

Points on this clonotype: Possible read error: a much larger clone is one base away. This sequence joins TRBV6-1 and TRBJ1-5, with a weak D call TRBD1 (6 bases). This CDR3 spans 17 amino acids. Germline V gives CDR1 MNHNS, CDR2 SASEGT. V was pared by 2 bases and J by 0 bases, with 14 bases between. The CDR3 DNA reads as TGTGCCAGCAGTGAACCCCCTGACAGGATTAGCAATCAGCCCCAGCATTTT. Translating it yields CASSEPPDRISNQPQHF.

This clonotype was found many times. J is TRBJ2-2 and V is TRBV12-3 or TRBV12-4, with D unclear. The V gene lost 7 bases and the J gene lost 3 bases, with 12 bases spanning the gap. There are 14 residues in the CDR3. The CDR3 here is CASTLNSDTGELFF. The CDR3 DNA reads as TGTGCCAGCACCCTAAACTCCGACACCGGGGAGCTGTTTTTT.

This clonotype was counted at least ten times. This chain links TRBV9 with TRBJ2-3, with TRBD2 as a possible D gene (6 bases). In germline, CDR1 is SGDLS, CDR2 YYNGEE. CDR3 size: 18 residues. Trimming removed 0 bases from V and 0 bases from J, with 17 bases in between. The CDR3 DNA follows: TGTGCCAGCAGCGTAGTCGGTCCTAGCGTTACTAGCACAGATACGCAGTATTTT. Protein sequence: CASSVVGPSVTSTDTQYF. The full variable domain, with the rest looked up from reference TRBV9 and TRBJ2-3, is DSGVTQTPKHLITATGQRVTLRCSPRSGDLSVYWYQQSLDQGLQFLIQYYNGEERAKGNILERFSAQQFPDLHSELNLSSLELGDSALYFCASSVVGPSVTSTDTQYFGPGTRLTVL.

This clonotype appeared many times. J is TRBJ2-1 and V is TRBV6-5; 9 bases map to TRBD2. Trimming at V came to 2 bases and at J to 7 bases, leaving 12 bases not matched to a gene. The CDR3 length is 17 residues. CDR1 is MNHEY and CDR2 is SVGAGI in the germline V gene. The CDR3: CASSYPQAGGPRNEQFF. CDR3 nucleotides: TGTGCCAGCAGTTACCCTCAGGCGGGGGGGCCAAGGAATGAGCAGTTCTTC.

This clonotype showed up many times. V gene TRBV7-9 combines with J gene TRBJ2-5, with 7 bases lining up with TRBD1. V trimming: 4 bases; J trimming: 1 base; junction bases outside the gene matches: 6. The CDR3 consists of 15 residues. The germline V gene encodes CDR1 SEHNR and CDR2 FQNEAQ (reference sequence). CDR3 amino acids: CASSWGDRVQETQYF. In nucleotides, the CDR3 is TGTGCCAGCAGCTGGGGCGACAGGGTCCAAGAGACCCAGTACTTC. The variable domain in full, with the rest retrieved from reference TRBV7-9 and TRBJ2-5, is DTGVSQNPRHKITKRGQNVTFRCDPISEHNRLYWYRQTLGQGPEFLTYFQNEAQLEKSRLLSDRFSAERPKGSFSTLEIQRTEQGDSAMYLCASSWGDRVQETQYFGPGTRLLVL.

In this sample, this clonotype turned up many times. V gene TRBV5-1 combines with J gene TRBJ1-6; D unresolved. The CDR3 is made up of 12 amino acids. Trimming took off 0 bases at V and 7 bases at J, with 2 bases between the two ends. CDR1 is SGHRS and CDR2 is YFSETQ in the germline V gene. The CDR3 spells CASSLENSPLHF. The DNA of the CDR3 is TGCGCCAGCAGCTTGGAAAATTCACCCCTCCACTTT.

At least ten counts were recorded for this clonotype. The V and J genes are TRBV9 and TRBJ2-5, with 9 bases matching TRBD2. The germline gives CDR1 SGDLS, CDR2 YYNGEE. This CDR3 has 14 amino acids. J was trimmed by 5 bases and V by 4 bases; bases with no gene match: 6. CDR3 region: CASSPGTSSETQYF. In nucleotides, the CDR3 is TGTGCCAGCAGCCCCGGGACTAGCTCGGAGACCCAGTACTTC.

This clonotype was counted only a few times. This sequence joins TRBV16 and TRBJ2-2; D is possibly TRBD2 (5 bases). V was cut by 0 bases and J by 2 bases, with 7 bases left in between. This CDR3 comprises 15 residues. Germline CDR1 reads KGHSY; CDR2 reads FQNENV. CDR3 in amino acids: CASSQSPGNTGELFF. The CDR3 nucleotides are TGTGCCAGCAGCCAATCCCCGGGAAACACCGGGGAGCTGTTTTTT. Based on the CDR3 plus reference TRBV16 and TRBJ2-2, the full variable domain is GEEVAQTPKHLVRGEGQKAKLYCAPIKGHSYVFWYQQVLKNEFKFLISFQNENVFDETGMPKERFSAKCLPNSPCSLEIQATKLEDSAVYFCASSQSPGNTGELFFGEGSRLTVL.

This clonotype was seen repeatedly, ten times or more. V gene TRBV29-1 combines with J gene TRBJ2-1; possible D gene TRBD2, 5 bases. The germline V and J ends were trimmed by 7 bases and 9 bases, with 16 bases remaining between them. Germline CDR1 SQVTM, CDR2 ANQGSEA. CDR3 size: 12 residues. In nucleotides, the CDR3 is TGCAGCGACGGACCCAATGGACTTGAGCAGTTCTTC. This sequence encodes CSDGPNGLEQFF.

This clonotype was seen just once. This chain links TRBV5-1 with TRBJ2-7, with D possibly matching TRBD2 (6 bases). CDR3 length: 14 amino acids. V was clipped by 4 bases and J by 2 bases, with 13 bases between them. Per the germline V gene, CDR1 is SGHRS and CDR2 is YFSETQ. In nucleotides, the CDR3 is TGCGCCAGCAGCCCGGCGTCGGGGGCCTACGAGCAGTACTTC. Its protein is CASSPASGAYEQYF.